The next 25 T cell receptor beta chains were all read from a single sample in a study of T cell clonotyping in hematopoietic cell transplantation. The method was immunoSEQ multiplex PCR; TCRdb's version includes in-frame clones alone and lacks a portion of them. The sample has over 6,000 clones, 80% to 90% seen once. The sample was peripheral blood mononuclear cells, taken 100 days after allogeneic stem cell transplant. These receptors came from a female patient aged 40-49 years who had an allogeneic stem cell transplant from a related donor, so the T cells may come from the graft donor. Some clones in this sample may be carry-over from other donors' samples.

There are a few counts of this clone. The chain links TRBV29-1 to TRBJ1-1; D not resolved. Deletions cut 4 bases from V and 4 bases from J, with 16 bases between. The CDR3 totals 14 residues. The germline V gene has CDR1 SQVTM and CDR2 ANQGSEA. For the CDR3, the DNA is TGCAGCGTTGTCAGTCAGAAGTTTCGCACTGAAGCTTTCTTT. Translated, it gives CSVVSQKFRTEAFF.

This CDR3 reads CASSSSGIIGEQFF. The CDR3 bases are TGTGCCAGCAGCTCTAGCGGGATTATCGGTGAGCAGTTCTTC. The rearrangement uses TRBV11-1 and TRBJ2-1, with TRBD2 identical over 9 bases. This CDR3 comprises 14 residues. Germline V gene lookup returns CDR1 SGHAT and CDR2 FQDESV (reference sequence). Trimming at V came to 4 bases and at J to 9 bases, leaving 7 bases not matched to a gene.

The chain links TRBV7-9 to TRBJ1-2; D not certain. In germline, CDR1 is SEHNR, CDR2 FQNEAQ (reference sequence). This CDR3 spans 13 amino acids. V lost 4 bases and J lost 0, with 6 bases in between. In nucleotides, the CDR3 is TGTGCCAGCAGCTGGGAGACTAACTATGGCTACACCTTC. It codes for CASSWETNYGYTF.

J is TRBJ2-1 and V is TRBV19, with D possibly being TRBD1 (5 bases). V lost 2 bases, J lost 0 bases, and 8 bases lay in between. CDR1 is LNHDA and CDR2 is SQIVND in the germline V gene (reference sequence). This CDR3 contains 15 residues. CDR3 in amino acids: CASSINRYSYNEQFF. The CDR3 DNA sequence: TGTGCCAGTAGTATAAACAGGTACTCCTACAATGAGCAGTTCTTC. The whole variable domain, filled in from reference TRBV19 and TRBJ2-1, reads DGGITQSPKYLFRKEGQNVTLSCEQNLNHDAMYWYRQDPGQGLRLIYYSQIVNDFQKGDIAEGYSVSREKKESFPLTVTSAQKNPTAFYLCASSINRYSYNEQFFGPGTRLTVL.

Only a few counts were recorded for this clone. The chain combines TRBV9 with TRBJ2-1; D not certain. This CDR3 has 12 amino acids. Trimming pared 2 bases from V and 9 bases from J, leaving 9 bases between. Germline assignment: CDR1 SGDLS and CDR2 YYNGEE. The CDR3 DNA sequence: TGTGCCAGCAGCGTCGGAGTCACTGAGCAGTTCTTC. Its protein product is CASSVGVTEQFF.

The J gene is TRBJ2-1, the V gene TRBV6-1; maybe TRBD1 (5 bases). This CDR3 is 13 amino acids long. The V gene lost 7 bases and the J gene lost 9 bases, with 16 bases spanning the gap. CDR1 is MNHNS and CDR2 is SASEGT in the germline V gene. CDR3 nucleotides: TGTGCCAGCAAGAAGGGGCAAGGACGTGAGCAGTTCTTC. Translation gives CASKKGQGREQFF.

The V call is TRBV28, the J call TRBJ1-1, with 7 positions matching TRBD1. The germline gives CDR1 MDHEN, CDR2 SYDVKM. The CDR3 is made up of 11 amino acids. V lost 2 bases to trimming and J lost 10 bases; unmatched junction nucleotides: 1. The CDR3 spells CASSLQGVAFF. Here the CDR3 DNA reads TGTGCCAGCAGTTTACAGGGGGTAGCTTTCTTT.

The CDR3 region has the DNA TGTGCCAGCAGTGAAATGAGGTCTGGCTACACCTTC. The encoded protein is CASSEMRSGYTF. V and J are TRBV25-1 and TRBJ1-2; D gene unclear. Germline CDR1 reads MGHDK; CDR2 reads SYGVNS. Between the trimmed V and J ends, which lost 2 bases and 7 bases, there was a span of 8 bases. The CDR3 sequence is 12 residues long.

This rearrangement joins TRBV7-9 to TRBJ1-1, with unresolved D. V was trimmed by 2 bases and J by 11 bases, leaving 21 bases between them. The CDR3 loop spans 15 amino acids. Per the germline V gene, CDR1 is SEHNR and CDR2 is FQNEAQ (reference sequence). CDR3 amino acids: CASSLNPPGEKGAFF. The DNA for the CDR3 is TGTGCCAGCAGCTTAAACCCCCCAGGAGAAAAAGGGGCTTTCTTT. Full variable domain (rest looked up from reference TRBV7-9 and TRBJ1-1): DTGVSQNPRHKITKRGQNVTFRCDPISEHNRLYWYRQTLGQGPEFLTYFQNEAQLEKSRLLSDRFSAERPKGSFSTLEIQRTEQGDSAMYLCASSLNPPGEKGAFFGQGTRLTVV.

The genes are TRBV10-1 and TRBJ1-2, with D perhaps TRBD1 (5 bases). The germline gives CDR1 WNHNN, CDR2 SYGVQD (reference sequence). Deletions cut 6 bases from V and 2 bases from J, with 10 bases between. The CDR3 is 13 amino acids. In DNA form, the CDR3 reads TGCGCCAGCAGAGAACAGGAGAACTATGGCTACACCTTC. Translating gives CASREQENYGYTF.

The rearrangement links TRBV27 to TRBJ2-1; D unclear. V lost 6 bases and J 3 bases, leaving 15 bases between the germline ends. The CDR3 is 15 residues long. Germline CDR1 is MNHEY and CDR2 is SMNVEV (reference sequence). CDR3 DNA sequence: TGTGCCAGCAGAGATTTTAGCCAACTCTACAATGAGCAGTTCTTC. Encoded protein: CASRDFSQLYNEQFF.

The genes are TRBV11-3 and TRBJ2-1; D is uncertain. The V gene's germline CDR1 is SGHNT and CDR2 YENEEA. The CDR3 has 12 residues. The V end lost 0 bases, the J end lost 14 bases, and 11 bases lay between the germline ends. CDR3 in amino acids: CASSLEGRTKFF. The CDR3 region has the DNA TGTGCCAGCAGCTTAGAGGGTAGAACCAAGTTCTTC.

The J gene is TRBJ2-2, the V gene TRBV18, with no clear D. CDR1 and CDR2 from the germline V gene are KGHSH and LQKENI. The ends were cut back, 8 bases at V and 7 bases at J, with 17 bases in the middle. The CDR3 loop spans 14 amino acids. CDR3 protein: CASPRSSVDGELFF. CDR3 sequence (DNA): TGTGCCAGCCCCCGTTCCAGCGTCGACGGGGAGCTGTTTTTT.

This chain uses TRBV5-1 with TRBJ2-1; 13 positions agree with TRBD2. CDR1 and CDR2 (germline): SGHRS, YFSETQ. V was pared by 5 bases and J by 8 bases, with 4 bases of the junction left unmatched. The CDR3 contains 14 residues. The DNA for the CDR3 is TGCGCCAGCAGATCACTAGCGGGAGGGGATGAGCAGTTCTTC. Its translation is CASRSLAGGDEQFF.

The J gene is TRBJ2-2, the V gene TRBV6-1; TRBD2 agrees at 14 bases. This CDR3 is 17 amino acids long. After removal of 4 bases from V and 2 bases from J, the junction contained 3 bases not matched to a gene. Germline CDR1 reads MNHNS; CDR2 reads SASEGT. CDR3 in amino acids: CASSGLAGGPNTGELFF. CDR3 bases: TGTGCCAGCAGTGGACTAGCGGGAGGGCCAAACACCGGGGAGCTGTTTTTT.

This chain joins TRBV4-3 and TRBJ1-2; 7 nucleotides match TRBD1. The junction had 5 bases not matched to a gene; V was cut back by 2 bases and J by 8 bases. Germline CDR1 LGHNA, CDR2 YSLEER. There are 13 residues in the CDR3. CDR3 sequence: CASSQNRGGGYTF. CDR3 coding DNA: TGCGCCAGCAGCCAAAACAGGGGAGGAGGCTACACCTTC.

The V call is TRBV6-1, the J call TRBJ2-7; maybe TRBD1 (5 bases). This CDR3 comprises 14 residues. The ends were cut back, 10 bases at V and 5 bases at J, with 21 bases in the middle. CDR1 and CDR2 from the germline V gene are MNHNS and SASEGT. CDR3 protein: CAIALDPGSHEQYF. Written as DNA, the CDR3 is TGTGCCATCGCCCTCGACCCAGGGTCCCACGAGCAGTACTTC.

The gene calls are TRBV7-7 and TRBJ2-7, with a possible D match to TRBD2 (5 bases). The length of the CDR3 is 15 residues. V was cut by 6 bases and J by 0 bases, with 15 bases left in between. CDR1 SSHAT and CDR2 FNYEAQ come from the germline V gene (reference sequence). DNA of the CDR3: TGTGCCAGCAGTTCAACTGACGGACTCTCCTACGAGCAGTACTTC. It codes for CASSSTDGLSYEQYF.

The chain uses TRBV6-4 and TRBJ2-1; TRBD1 might be the D (5 bases). From germline, CDR1 is MRHNA and CDR2 SNTAGT. The CDR3 loop spans 15 amino acids. Trimming removed 0 bases at V and 2 bases at J, with 8 bases between. The CDR3 reads CASSDSEGAYNEQFF. The CDR3 region has the DNA TGTGCCAGCAGTGACTCTGAAGGGGCCTACAATGAGCAGTTCTTC.

The chain carries TRBV9 and TRBJ2-1, with D uncertain. V shed 0 bases and J shed 4 bases, with 5 bases lying between them. The CDR3 consists of 13 residues. The germline gives CDR1 SGDLS, CDR2 YYNGEE. For the CDR3, the DNA is TGTGCCAGCAGCGTAGGGCGGTACAATGAGCAGTTCTTC. Translating gives CASSVGRYNEQFF. Full variable domain (remainder filled in from reference TRBV9 and TRBJ2-1): DSGVTQTPKHLITATGQRVTLRCSPRSGDLSVYWYQQSLDQGLQFLIQYYNGEERAKGNILERFSAQQFPDLHSELNLSSLELGDSALYFCASSVGRYNEQFFGPGTRLTVL.

As DNA, the CDR3 is TGTGCCAGCAGATCCCTAGCGGGAGTTTATAATGAGCAGTTCTTC. Amino acids: CASRSLAGVYNEQFF. The chain has TRBV28 and TRBJ2-1, with 10 positions matching TRBD2. The CDR3 runs 15 residues. Germline loops: CDR1 MDHEN, CDR2 SYDVKM. Trimming at V came to 6 bases and at J to 7 bases, leaving 9 bases not matched to a gene.

The V gene is TRBV6-1, the J gene TRBJ2-7; a possible D gene is TRBD1 (6 bases). This CDR3 is 14 amino acids long. Trimming removed 10 bases at V and 3 bases at J, with 19 bases between. The germline V gene has CDR1 MNHNS and CDR2 SASEGT. CDR3 nucleotides: TGTGCCACCAGGAGGACAGACAGGAGCTACGAGCAGTACTTC. Translated, it gives CATRRTDRSYEQYF.

This clone was seen only once. This chain joins TRBV5-4 and TRBJ2-1; 8 bases agree with TRBD2. CDR1 and CDR2 (germline): SGHNT, YYREEE (reference sequence). This CDR3 contains 14 residues. V was pared by 10 bases and J by 0 bases, with 6 bases of the junction left unmatched. CDR3: CAAAREGSYNEQFF. CDR3 sequence (DNA): TGTGCCGCGGCTCGGGAGGGCTCCTACAATGAGCAGTTCTTC.

The rearrangement joins TRBV19 to TRBJ1-1, with D possibly being TRBD1 (5 bases). Germline CDR1 reads LNHDA; CDR2 reads SQIVND (reference sequence). With 5 bases removed from V and 1 base from J, the gap between germline ends came to 11 bases. The CDR3 length is 14 residues. The CDR3 nucleotides are TGTGCCAGTAGTTTGACGAGGGGGAACACTGAAGCTTTCTTT. Translating it yields CASSLTRGNTEAFF.

The rearrangement links TRBV18 to TRBJ1-2, with D hard to call. Trimming removed 2 bases from V and 3 bases from J, with 13 bases in between. This CDR3 spans 15 amino acids. CDR1 is KGHSH, CDR2 LQKENI, per germline. CDR3 bases: TGTGCCAGCTCACCAGAGTCAGACTCGGACTATGGCTACACCTTC. Its protein is CASSPESDSDYGYTF. Filled out from reference TRBV18 and TRBJ1-2, the complete variable domain reads NAGVMQNPRHLVRRRGQEARLRCSPMKGHSHVYWYRQLPEEGLKFMVYLQKENIIDESGMPKERFSAEFPKEGPSILRIQQVVRGDSAAYFCASSPESDSDYGYTFGSGTRLTVV.